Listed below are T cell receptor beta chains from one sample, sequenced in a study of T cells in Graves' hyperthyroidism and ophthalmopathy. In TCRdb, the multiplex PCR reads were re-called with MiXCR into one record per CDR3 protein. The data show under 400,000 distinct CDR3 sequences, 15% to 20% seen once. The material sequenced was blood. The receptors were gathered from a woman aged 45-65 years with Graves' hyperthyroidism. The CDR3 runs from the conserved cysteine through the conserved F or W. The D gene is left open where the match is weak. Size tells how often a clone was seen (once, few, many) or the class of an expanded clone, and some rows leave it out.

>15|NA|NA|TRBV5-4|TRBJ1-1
TGTGCCAGCAGCTCGGAGGCAGGGAGGAACACTGAAGCTTTCTTT
CASSSEAGRNTEAFF
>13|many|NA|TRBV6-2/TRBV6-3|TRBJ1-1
TGTGCCAGCAGTCGGGGGCAGGACACTGAAGCTTTCTTT
CASSRGQDTEAFF
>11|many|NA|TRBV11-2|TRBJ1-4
TGTGCCAGCAGCTTAGGGGAAAAACTGTTTTTT
CASSLGEKLFF
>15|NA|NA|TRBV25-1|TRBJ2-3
TGTGCCAGCAGCCAGACGGGGTATTTCACAGATACGCAGTATTTT
CASSQTGYFTDTQYF
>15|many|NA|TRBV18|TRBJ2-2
TGTGCCAGCTCACCAGCGCGGACCCCAGCCGGGGAGCTGTTTTTT
CASSPARTPAGELFF
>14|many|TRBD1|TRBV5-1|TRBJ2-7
TGCGCCAGCAGCTCGCAGGGGGCTAACTACGAGCAGTACTTC
CASSSQGANYEQYF
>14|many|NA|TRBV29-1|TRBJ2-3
TGCAGCGTCGGGGCTCAGGAGTCGACAGATACGCAGTATTTT
CSVGAQESTDTQYF
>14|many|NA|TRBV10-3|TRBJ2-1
TGTGCCATCAAGGAACAAGCAGGTTCCTATGAGCAGTTCTTC
CAIKEQAGSYEQFF
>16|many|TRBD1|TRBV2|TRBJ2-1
TGTGCCAGCAGTAGGACAGGATGGGACAGGGGTGGTGAGCAGTTCTTC
CASSRTGWDRGGEQFF
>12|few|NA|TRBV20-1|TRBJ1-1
TGCAGTGTCGGGGCCATGAACACTGAAGCTTTCTTT
CSVGAMNTEAFF
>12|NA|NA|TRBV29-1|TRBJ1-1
TGCAGCGTGGGGGTATTGAACACTGAAGCTTTCTTT
CSVGVLNTEAFF
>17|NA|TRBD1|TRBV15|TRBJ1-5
TGTGCCACCAGCAGTGGGGATAAAACAGGGGACTATCAGCCCCAGCATTTT
CATSSGDKTGDYQPQHF
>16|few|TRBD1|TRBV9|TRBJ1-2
TGTGCCAGCAGCGTAGAGGCACAGGGGAGGGGCTATGGCTACACCTTC
CASSVEAQGRGYGYTF
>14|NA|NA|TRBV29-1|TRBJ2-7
TGCAGCGTTGAAGTGGGGAAGGGGCCCTACGAGCAGTACTTC
CSVEVGKGPYEQYF
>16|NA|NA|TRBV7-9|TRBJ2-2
TGTGCCAGCAGCCCATTTAGCGGAGCGAACACCGGGGAGCTGTTTTTT
CASSPFSGANTGELFF
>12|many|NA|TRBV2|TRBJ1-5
TGTGCCAGCACTAACAGGGATCAGCCCCAGCATTTT
CASTNRDQPQHF
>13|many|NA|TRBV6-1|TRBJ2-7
TGTGCCAGCAGTACATCGAGGGCCTACGAGCAGTACTTC
CASSTSRAYEQYF
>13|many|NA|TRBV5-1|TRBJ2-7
TGCGCCAGCAGCTTGGATCAGTCCTACGAGCAGTACTTC
CASSLDQSYEQYF
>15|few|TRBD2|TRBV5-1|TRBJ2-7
TGCGCCAGCAGCTCCCAGGGGCCCGGGAGGGACGAGCAGTACTTC
CASSSQGPGRDEQYF
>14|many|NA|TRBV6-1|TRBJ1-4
TGTGCCAGCAGACCCGGGACGGAGAATGAAAAACTGTTTTTT
CASRPGTENEKLFF
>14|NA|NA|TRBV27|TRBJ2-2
TGTGCCAGCAGGGTCTGGGGGGACACCGGGGAGCTGTTTTTT
CASRVWGDTGELFF
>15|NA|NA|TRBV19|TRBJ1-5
TGTGCCAGTAGTATACGGGGGGCCTTGAGGCAGCCCCAGCATTTT
CASSIRGALRQPQHF
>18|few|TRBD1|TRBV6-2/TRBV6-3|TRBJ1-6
TGTGCCAGCAGTCCCGGGACAGGGGGGAGCTCCTATAATTCACCCCTCCACTTT
CASSPGTGGSSYNSPLHF
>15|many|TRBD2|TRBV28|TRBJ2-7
TGTGCCAGCAGTGCAAGCATTGCGGGAGCCTACGAGCAGTACTTC
CASSASIAGAYEQYF
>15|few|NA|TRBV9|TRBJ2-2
TGTGCCAGCAGCGTGGACAGCGCCGGCACCGGGGAGCTGTTTTTT
CASSVDSAGTGELFF
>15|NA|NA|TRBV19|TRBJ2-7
TGTGCCAGTAGTATAGGGGGCGGAAGCTCCTACGAGCAGTACTTC
CASSIGGGSSYEQYF
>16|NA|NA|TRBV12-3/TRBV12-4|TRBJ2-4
TGTGCCAGCAGTCCCCTAGCTGGGAGAGCCAAAAACATTCAGTACTTC
CASSPLAGRAKNIQYF
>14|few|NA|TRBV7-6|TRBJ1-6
TGTGCCAGCAGCTTAGGGGGGGGGAGGTCACCCCTCCACTTT
CASSLGGGRSPLHF
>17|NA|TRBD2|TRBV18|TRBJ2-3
TGTGCCAGCTCACCACCGGCTAGCGGGGGAACCACAGATACGCAGTATTTT
CASSPPASGGTTDTQYF
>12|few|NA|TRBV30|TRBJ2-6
TGTGCCTGGAGTCGGGGGGCCAACGTCCTGACTTTC
CAWSRGANVLTF
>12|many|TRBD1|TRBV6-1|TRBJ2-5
TGTGCCACAACAGGGGGCAGCTGGGCCCAGTACTTC
CATTGGSWAQYF
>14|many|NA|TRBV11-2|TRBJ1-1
TGTGCCAGCAGCTTGGGCTCAGGGTACACTGAAGCTTTCTTT
CASSLGSGYTEAFF
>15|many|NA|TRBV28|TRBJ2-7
TGTGCCAGCAGCCCTAACTGGAGGCAGGGTGGCGAGCAGTACTTC
CASSPNWRQGGEQYF